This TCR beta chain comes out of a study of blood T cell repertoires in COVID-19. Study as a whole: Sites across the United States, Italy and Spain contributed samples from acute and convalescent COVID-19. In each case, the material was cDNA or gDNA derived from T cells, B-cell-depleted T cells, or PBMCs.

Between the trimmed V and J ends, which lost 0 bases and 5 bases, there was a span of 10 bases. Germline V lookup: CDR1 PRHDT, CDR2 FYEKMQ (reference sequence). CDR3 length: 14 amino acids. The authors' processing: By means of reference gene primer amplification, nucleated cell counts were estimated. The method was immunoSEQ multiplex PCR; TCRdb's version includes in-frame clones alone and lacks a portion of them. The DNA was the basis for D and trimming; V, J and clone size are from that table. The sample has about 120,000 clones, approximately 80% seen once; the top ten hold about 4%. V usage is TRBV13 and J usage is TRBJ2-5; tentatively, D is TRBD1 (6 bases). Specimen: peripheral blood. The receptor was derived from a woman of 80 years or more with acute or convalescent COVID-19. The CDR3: CASSLGNRAETQYF. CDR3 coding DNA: TGTGCCAGCAGCTTAGGCAACAGGGCGGAGACCCAGTACTTC.